The source of this TCR beta chain is a study of blood T cell repertoires in COVID-19. Background on the study: Acute and convalescent COVID-19 specimens originated in the United States, Italy and Spain.

TCRdb keeps only in-frame clones here, not all; method: immunoSEQ multiplex PCR. The sample carries around 270,000 clones, 65% to 85% recorded once. The V gene end was trimmed by 2 bases and the J gene end by 2 bases; junction bases not matched to a gene: 5. CDR3 length equals 16 residues. Germline CDR1 and CDR2: SGHRS and YFSETQ. The source material was peripheral blood. The receptor comes from a woman aged 40 to 50 who had recovered from COVID-19. The genes are TRBV5-1 and TRBJ2-3, with 10 bases fitting TRBD2. DNA of the CDR3: TGCGCCAGCAGCTTTGGACTAGCGGATAACACAGATACGCAGTATTTT. Encoded protein: CASSFGLADNTDTQYF. The full variable domain, completed using reference TRBV5-1 and TRBJ2-3, is KAGVTQTPRYLIKTRGQQVTLSCSPISGHRSVSWYQQTPGQGLQFLFEYFSETQRNKGNFPGRFSGRQFSNSRSEMNVSTLELGDSALYLCASSFGLADNTDTQYFGPGTRLTVL.